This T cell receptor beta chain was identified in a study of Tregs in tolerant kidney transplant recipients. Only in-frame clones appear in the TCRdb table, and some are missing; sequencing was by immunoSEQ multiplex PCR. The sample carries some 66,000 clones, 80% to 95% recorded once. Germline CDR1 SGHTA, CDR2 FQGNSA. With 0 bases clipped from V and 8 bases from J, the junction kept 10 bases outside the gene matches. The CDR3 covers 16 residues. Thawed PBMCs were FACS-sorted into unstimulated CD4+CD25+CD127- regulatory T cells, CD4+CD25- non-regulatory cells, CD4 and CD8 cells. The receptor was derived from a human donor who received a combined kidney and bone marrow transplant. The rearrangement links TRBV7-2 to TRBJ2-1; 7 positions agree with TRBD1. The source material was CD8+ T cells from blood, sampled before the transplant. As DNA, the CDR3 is TGTGCCAGCAGCTTAGCATACCCAGGGGGTACGGATGAGCAGTTCTTC. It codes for CASSLAYPGGTDEQFF.